The 4 T cell receptor beta chains presented below share a single source sample, sequenced in a study of blood T cell repertoires in COVID-19. Assay used: immunoSEQ multiplex PCR; TCRdb lists only in-frame clones, some missing. The sample consists of approximately 310,000 clones, about nine tenths of them appearing once. Source material: PBMCs or T cells enriched from blood (not recorded which). Source of these receptors: a man in his sixties who had recovered from COVID-19.

The chain joins TRBV27 to TRBJ2-5; no clear D. The V and J ends lost 0 bases and 0 bases respectively, with 8 bases between them. Germline-derived CDR1 and CDR2 are MNHEY and SMNVEV (reference sequence). CDR3 length equals 15 residues. The CDR3 sequence is CASSLSRQYQETQYF. CDR3 sequence (DNA): TGTGCCAGCAGTTTATCCCGCCAGTACCAAGAGACCCAGTACTTC.

V usage is TRBV25-1 and J usage is TRBJ1-6; D perhaps matches TRBD1 (6 bases). Trimming stripped 8 bases from V and 4 bases from J, with 12 bases between. This CDR3 has 14 residues. Germline V gene lookup returns CDR1 MGHDK and CDR2 SYGVNS. The CDR3 protein is CASGVQGYNSPLHF. The DNA of the CDR3 is TGTGCCAGCGGAGTACAGGGATATAATTCACCCCTCCACTTT. The complete variable domain, with remaining parts taken from reference TRBV25-1 and TRBJ1-6, reads EADIYQTPRYLVIGTGKKITLECSQTMGHDKMYWYQQDPGMELHLIHYSYGVNSTEKGDLSSESTVSRIRTEHFPLTLESARPSHTSQYLCASGVQGYNSPLHFGNGTRLTVT.

The V and J genes are TRBV1 and TRBJ2-7; TRBD1 reflects the table's D call only, with no check against the DNA. TRBV1 is described as a pseudogene. This CDR3 has 17 amino acids. CDR3 protein: CTSSQDSRDRGGYEQYF. CDR3 DNA: TGCACCAGCAGCCAAGATTCCCGGGACAGGGGGGGCTACGAGCAGTACTTC.

This clone was seen once. The chain is built from TRBV18 and TRBJ1-4; D perhaps matches TRBD1 (6 bases). The V end was cut by 6 bases, the J end by 8 bases, with 19 bases between. CDR3 length: 15 amino acids. CDR1 and CDR2 (germline): KGHSH, LQKENI. The CDR3, as DNA: TGTGCCAGCTCCCCAGAGGTGGGGGCCGGCGAAAAACTGTTTTTT. Translation: CASSPEVGAGEKLFF.